The 23 T cell receptor beta chains reported below all come from one sample, sequenced in a study of response to subunit inactivated influenza vaccine. TCRdb reanalysed the RT-PCR reads using MiXCR and keeps one entry per CDR3 protein. The sample yields 530,000 or so distinct CDR3 sequences, about 25% seen once. Specimen: CD4+ T cells sorted from PBMCs, collected about 5 days after vaccination. These TCRs come from a man aged 45-60 years who received an inactivated influenza vaccine.

This clonotype came up many times. The rearrangement uses TRBV7-6 and TRBJ2-3; possible D gene TRBD2, 6 bases. The CDR3 runs 17 residues. Trimming left V 4 bases short and J 2 bases short, with 19 bases between. CDR1 is SGHVS, CDR2 FNYEAQ, per germline. Here the CDR3 DNA reads TGTGCCAGCAGCTCCCACACCCTAGCGCGTCCCACAGATACGCAGTATTTT. Translating it yields CASSSHTLARPTDTQYF.

The J gene is TRBJ2-5, the V gene TRBV29-1; D remains unclear. There are 12 residues in the CDR3. V lost 3 bases to trimming and J lost 5 bases, with 10 bases between them. Germline CDR1 reads SQVTM; CDR2 reads ANQGSEA. The CDR3 coding sequence is TGCAGCGTTGACACCCGCAGGGAGACCCAGTACTTC. This encodes CSVDTRRETQYF.

This clonotype was seen a handful of times. The V call is TRBV5-1, the J call TRBJ1-2; 11 bases are a match to TRBD1. The CDR3 length is 14 residues. V was pared by 4 bases and J by 4 bases, with 3 bases of the junction left unmatched. The germline gives CDR1 SGHRS, CDR2 YFSETQ. CDR3 nucleotides: TGCGCCAGCAGCGCAGGGACAGGGGGCTATGGCTACACCTTC. It encodes CASSAGTGGYGYTF.

V is TRBV6-2 or TRBV6-3 and J is TRBJ1-1; TRBD1 aligns across 11 bases. Germline CDR1 MNHEY, CDR2 SVGEGT. J was trimmed by 4 bases and V by 7 bases; bases with no gene match: 5. The CDR3 spans 14 residues. CDR3 nucleotides: TGTGCCAGCACAGAGGACAGGGGGCCCACTGAAGCTTTCTTT. Translating it yields CASTEDRGPTEAFF.

V usage is TRBV4-2 and J usage is TRBJ1-3, with D uncertain. Germline loops: CDR1 LGHNA, CDR2 YNFKEQ. Trimming pared 0 bases from V and 0 bases from J, leaving 9 bases between. The CDR3 runs to 16 residues. The CDR3 coding sequence is TGTGCCAGCAGCCAAGACCGGTCCTTCTCTGGAAACACCATATATTTT. As protein: CASSQDRSFSGNTIYF.

The rearrangement links TRBV6-5 to TRBJ2-3; either TRBD1 or TRBD2 may fit D (5 bases each). The CDR3 extends over 12 amino acids. Germline V gives CDR1 MNHEY, CDR2 SVGAGI. V was cut by 6 bases and J by 8 bases, with 12 bases left in between. The CDR3 loop is CASSTRETTQYF. The CDR3 DNA follows: TGTGCCAGCAGCACCAGGGAGACTACGCAGTATTTT.

This clonotype showed up just a few times. The rearrangement links TRBV3-1 to TRBJ2-5; 9 positions match TRBD2. Germline trimming cut 6 bases from V and 2 bases from J; bases unmatched to any gene: 10. There are 16 residues in the CDR3. Germline V gene sequence: CDR1 LGHDT, CDR2 YNNKEL (reference sequence). The chain's CDR3 is CASRRFSGGAQETQYF. The CDR3 bases are TGTGCCAGCAGGCGGTTTAGCGGGGGAGCTCAAGAGACCCAGTACTTC.

The V gene is TRBV12-3 or TRBV12-4, the J gene TRBJ1-6; 8 nucleotides match TRBD1. This CDR3 has 13 amino acids. V shed 10 bases, J shed 10 bases, and the junction held 9 bases outside the gene matches. The CDR3: CATATGEASPLHF. The CDR3 coding sequence is TGTGCCACCGCGACAGGGGAAGCATCACCCCTCCACTTT.

The chain links TRBV20-1 to TRBJ2-2; D is unclear. Trimming cost V 3 bases and J 2 bases, with 7 bases left between them. The germline gives CDR1 DFQATT, CDR2 SNEGSKA (reference sequence). CDR3 length: 13 amino acids. CDR3 coding DNA: TGCAGTGCTAGCGGGCTAAACACCGGGGAGCTGTTTTTT. It specifies CSASGLNTGELFF.

The CDR3 is CASSQVTTSRQYF. The CDR3 coding sequence is TGTGCCAGCAGCCAGGTCACTACGAGCAGGCAGTACTTC. V usage is TRBV3-1 and J usage is TRBJ2-7; D unresolved. V shed 3 bases and J shed 9 bases, with 15 bases lying between them. This CDR3 contains 13 residues. The germline gives CDR1 LGHDT, CDR2 YNNKEL (reference sequence).

In this sample, this clonotype turned up a few times. The V gene is TRBV30, the J gene TRBJ2-3; 14 bases align to TRBD2. The CDR3 runs 14 residues. The germline V gene has CDR1 GTSNPN and CDR2 SVGIG (reference sequence). The CDR3 coding sequence is TGTGCACTCCGACTAGCGGGGGGGCTAGATACGCAGTATTTT. Its protein product is CALRLAGGLDTQYF.

This clonotype was recorded a few times. V gene TRBV28 combines with J gene TRBJ1-5; perhaps TRBD1 as D (6 bases). Germline lookup yields CDR1 MDHEN and CDR2 SYDVKM. This CDR3 is built from 13 residues. V gave up 4 bases and J gave up 4 bases, with 8 bases separating them. The CDR3 here is CASSSQGNQPQHF. DNA of the CDR3: TGTGCCAGCAGTTCACAGGGAAATCAGCCCCAGCATTTT.

There are many counts of this clonotype. The rearrangement links TRBV20-1 to TRBJ2-2; 8 positions agree with TRBD2. Germline assignment: CDR1 DFQATT and CDR2 SNEGSKA (reference sequence). V shed 0 bases and J 7 bases; nucleotides not matched to a gene: 4. This CDR3 is built from 14 residues. CDR3 sequence (DNA): TGCAGTGCTAGAGAAGCGGGAGTTGACGGGGAGCTGTTTTTT. Translated, it gives CSAREAGVDGELFF.

This rearrangement joins TRBV15 to TRBJ1-4; D is ambiguous. The CDR3 has 15 residues. Per the germline V gene, CDR1 is LNHNV and CDR2 is YYDKDF (reference sequence). Trimming cost V 0 bases and J 7 bases, with 12 bases left between them. This CDR3 is CATSRDQGRGEKLFF. The DNA of the CDR3 is TGTGCCACCAGCAGAGATCAAGGGAGAGGTGAAAAACTGTTTTTT.

Only a few counts were recorded for this clonotype. One end of the junction does not line up with germline, which may come from a read error. The chain joins TRBV6-5 to TRBJ2-7; the match to TRBD1 covers 9 bases. The germline gives CDR1 MNHEY, CDR2 SVGAGI. The CDR3 is 15 residues long. The CDR3 here is CASSYLGQGVNEQHF. The CDR3 DNA sequence: TGTGCCAGCAGTTACTTGGGACAGGGCGTCAACGAGCAGCACTTC.

J is TRBJ2-7 and V is TRBV20-1, with 8 positions matching TRBD2. Looked up from germline, CDR1 is DFQATT and CDR2 is SNEGSKA (reference sequence). This CDR3 is built from 14 residues. With V trimmed by 3 bases and J by 4 bases, 8 bases remained unmatched. The CDR3 DNA reads as TGCAGTGCTAGCCGGGCGGGAGGAGGGTACGAGCAGTACTTC. Translating gives CSASRAGGGYEQYF.

The chain links TRBV25-1 to TRBJ2-3, with TRBD2 matching over 8 bases. V lost 1 base to trimming and J lost 3 bases; unmatched junction nucleotides: 9. This CDR3 is 17 amino acids long. CDR1 and CDR2 (germline): MGHDK, SYGVNS. The CDR3 is CASSEWGSGTVTDTQYF. The CDR3 DNA reads TGTGCCAGCAGTGAATGGGGTAGCGGGACGGTAACAGATACGCAGTATTTT.

This chain joins TRBV20-1 and TRBJ1-5; possible D gene TRBD1, 5 bases. V shed 5 bases and J shed 4 bases, with 12 bases lying between them. The germline V gene encodes CDR1 DFQATT and CDR2 SNEGSKA (reference sequence). This CDR3 spans 13 amino acids. This CDR3 reads CSALPGPNQPQHF. CDR3 coding DNA: TGCAGTGCTCTCCCGGGACCTAATCAGCCCCAGCATTTT.

J is TRBJ1-2 and V is TRBV20-1; D might be TRBD1 (6 bases). In germline, CDR1 is DFQATT, CDR2 SNEGSKA (reference sequence). There are 12 residues in the CDR3. V dropped 4 bases and J dropped 5 bases, with 11 bases sitting between them. CDR3 DNA: TGCAGTGCTAAGACAGGCTGGTATGGCTACACCTTC. Translating gives CSAKTGWYGYTF.

This chain connects TRBV20-1 to TRBJ2-7; 9 bases line up with TRBD1. The CDR3 extends over 15 amino acids. The germline CDR1 and CDR2 sequences are DFQATT and SNEGSKA (reference sequence). V shed 0 bases, J shed 3 bases, and the junction held 6 bases outside the gene matches. CDR3 in DNA: TGCAGTGCTAGAGACCCGGACAGGGGTAACTACGAGCAGTACTTC. Its translation is CSARDPDRGNYEQYF.

The chain links TRBV5-6 to TRBJ2-1; the D gene is possibly TRBD1 (6 bases). The CDR3 is made up of 16 amino acids. Trimming pared 3 bases from V and 1 base from J, leaving 14 bases between. Germline V lookup: CDR1 SGHDT, CDR2 YYEEEE. The DNA for the CDR3 is TGTGCCAGCAGCTACAGGTTCGGACAGTCCTACAATGAGCAGTTCTTC. Translating gives CASSYRFGQSYNEQFF.

The chain couples TRBV7-9 to TRBJ1-2; D unclear. Germline-derived CDR1 and CDR2 are SEHNR and FQNEAQ (reference sequence). The CDR3 is 13 amino acids. V shed 5 bases and J shed 4 bases, with 11 bases lying between them. The CDR3 nucleotides are TGTGCCAGCAGCCCACCCACGTTCTATGGCTACACCTTC. Translating gives CASSPPTFYGYTF.

Of note for this clonotype: The junction departs from germline at one end; a sequencing error may be responsible. The chain employs TRBV20-1 and TRBJ2-1; 12 positions agree with TRBD2. Looked up from germline, CDR1 is DFQATT and CDR2 is SNEGSKA (reference sequence). The CDR3 loop spans 17 amino acids. The CDR3, as DNA: TGCAGTGCTAGAGATCCCCAGACTAGCGGGAGCCCCAATGAGCAGTCCTTC. Its translation is CSARDPQTSGSPNEQSF.